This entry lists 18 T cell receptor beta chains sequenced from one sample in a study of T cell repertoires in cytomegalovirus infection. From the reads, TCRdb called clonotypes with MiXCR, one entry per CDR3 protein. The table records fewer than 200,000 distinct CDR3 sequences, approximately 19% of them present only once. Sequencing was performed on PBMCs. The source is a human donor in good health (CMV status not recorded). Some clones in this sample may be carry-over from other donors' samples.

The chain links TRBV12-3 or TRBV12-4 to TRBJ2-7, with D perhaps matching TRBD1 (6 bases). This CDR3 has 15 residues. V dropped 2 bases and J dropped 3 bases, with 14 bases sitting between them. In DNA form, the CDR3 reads TGTGCCAGCAGTTTACGGTCAGGGGCTGGCTACGAGCAGTACTTC. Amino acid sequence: CASSLRSGAGYEQYF.

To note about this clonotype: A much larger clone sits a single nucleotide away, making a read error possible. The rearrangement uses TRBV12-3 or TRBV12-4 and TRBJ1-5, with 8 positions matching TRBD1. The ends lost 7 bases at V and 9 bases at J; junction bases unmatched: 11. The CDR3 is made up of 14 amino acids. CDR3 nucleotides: TGTGCCAGCACAACGACAGGGGTGGGTCGGCCCCAGCATTTT. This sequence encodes CASTTTGVGRPQHF.

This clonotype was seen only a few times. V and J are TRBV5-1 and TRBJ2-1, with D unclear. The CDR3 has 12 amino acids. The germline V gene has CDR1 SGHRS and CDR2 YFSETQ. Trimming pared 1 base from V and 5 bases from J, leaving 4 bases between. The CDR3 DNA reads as TGCGCCAGCAGCTTGCCAGACAATGAGCAGTTCTTC. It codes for CASSLPDNEQFF.

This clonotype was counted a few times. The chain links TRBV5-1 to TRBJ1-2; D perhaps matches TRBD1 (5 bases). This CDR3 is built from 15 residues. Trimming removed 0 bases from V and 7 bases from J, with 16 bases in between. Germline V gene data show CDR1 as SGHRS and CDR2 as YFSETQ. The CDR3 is CASSLDGGRRAGYTF. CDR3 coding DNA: TGCGCCAGCAGCTTGGACGGGGGAAGGAGAGCTGGCTACACCTTC.

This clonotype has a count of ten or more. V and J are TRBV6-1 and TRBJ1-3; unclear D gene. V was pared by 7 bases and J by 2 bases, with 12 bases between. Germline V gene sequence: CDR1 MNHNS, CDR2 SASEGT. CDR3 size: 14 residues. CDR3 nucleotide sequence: TGTGCCAGCAAGAAGGAGGTAGCTGGAAACACCATATATTTT. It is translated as CASKKEVAGNTIYF.

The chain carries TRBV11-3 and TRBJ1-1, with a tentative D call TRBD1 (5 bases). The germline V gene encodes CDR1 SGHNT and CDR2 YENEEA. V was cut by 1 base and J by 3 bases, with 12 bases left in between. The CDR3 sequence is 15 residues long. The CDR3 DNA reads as TGTGCCAGCAGCTTAGGCCGGGGGTGGGACACTGAAGCTTTCTTT. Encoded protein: CASSLGRGWDTEAFF.

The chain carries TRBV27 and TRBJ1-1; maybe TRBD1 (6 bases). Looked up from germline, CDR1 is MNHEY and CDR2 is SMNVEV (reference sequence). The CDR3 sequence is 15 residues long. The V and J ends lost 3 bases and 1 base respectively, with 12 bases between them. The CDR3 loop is CASSFRGARNTEAFF. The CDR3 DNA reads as TGTGCCAGCAGTTTCCGGGGGGCGCGGAACACTGAAGCTTTCTTT.

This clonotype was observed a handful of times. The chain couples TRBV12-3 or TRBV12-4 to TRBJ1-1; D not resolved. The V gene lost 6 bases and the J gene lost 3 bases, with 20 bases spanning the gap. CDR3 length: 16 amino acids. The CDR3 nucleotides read TGTGCCAGCAGCCCGGCCAAAACAAGGACGCACACTGAAGCTTTCTTT. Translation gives CASSPAKTRTHTEAFF.

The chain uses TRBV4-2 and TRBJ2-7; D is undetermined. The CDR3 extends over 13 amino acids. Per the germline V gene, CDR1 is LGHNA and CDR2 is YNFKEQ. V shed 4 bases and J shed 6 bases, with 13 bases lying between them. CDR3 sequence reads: CASSPLSTFEQYF. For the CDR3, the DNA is TGTGCCAGCAGCCCCCTAAGTACCTTCGAGCAGTACTTC.

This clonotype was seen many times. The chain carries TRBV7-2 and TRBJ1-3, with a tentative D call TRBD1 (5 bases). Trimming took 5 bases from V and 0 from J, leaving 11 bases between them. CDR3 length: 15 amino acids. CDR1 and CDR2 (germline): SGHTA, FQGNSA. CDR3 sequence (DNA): TGTGCCAGCAGCCGACAGAGCTACTCTGGAAACACCATATATTTT. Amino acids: CASSRQSYSGNTIYF. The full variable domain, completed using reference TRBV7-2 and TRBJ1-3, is GAGVSQSPSNKVTEKGKDVELRCDPISGHTALYWYRQSLGQGLEFLIYFQGNSAPDKSGLPSDRFSAERTGGSVSTLTIQRTQQEDSAVYLCASSRQSYSGNTIYFGEGSWLTVV.

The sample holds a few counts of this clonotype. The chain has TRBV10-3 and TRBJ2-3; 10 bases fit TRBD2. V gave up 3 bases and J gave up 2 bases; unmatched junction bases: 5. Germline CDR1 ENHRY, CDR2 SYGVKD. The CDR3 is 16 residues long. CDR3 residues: CAISELSGRATDTQYF. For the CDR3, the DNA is TGTGCCATCAGTGAATTGAGCGGGAGGGCCACAGATACGCAGTATTTT.

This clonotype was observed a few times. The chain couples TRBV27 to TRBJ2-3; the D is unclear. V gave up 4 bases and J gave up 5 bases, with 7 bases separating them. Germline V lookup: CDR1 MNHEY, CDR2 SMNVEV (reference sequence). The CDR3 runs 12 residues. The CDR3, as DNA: TGTGCCAGCAGTTACTCTAAAGATACGCAGTATTTT. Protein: CASSYSKDTQYF.

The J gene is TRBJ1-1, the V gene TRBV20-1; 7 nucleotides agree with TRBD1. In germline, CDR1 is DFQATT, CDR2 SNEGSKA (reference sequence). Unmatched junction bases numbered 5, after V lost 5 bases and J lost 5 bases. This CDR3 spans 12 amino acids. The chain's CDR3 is CSAPKQGTEAFF. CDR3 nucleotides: TGCAGTGCTCCTAAACAGGGGACTGAAGCTTTCTTT.

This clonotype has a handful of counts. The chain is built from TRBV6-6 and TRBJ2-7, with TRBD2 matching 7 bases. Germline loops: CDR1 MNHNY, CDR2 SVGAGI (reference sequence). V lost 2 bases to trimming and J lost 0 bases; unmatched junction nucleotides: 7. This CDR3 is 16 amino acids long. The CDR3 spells CASSYRASGYSYEQYF. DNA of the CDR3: TGTGCCAGCAGTTACAGGGCTAGCGGATACTCCTACGAGCAGTACTTC.

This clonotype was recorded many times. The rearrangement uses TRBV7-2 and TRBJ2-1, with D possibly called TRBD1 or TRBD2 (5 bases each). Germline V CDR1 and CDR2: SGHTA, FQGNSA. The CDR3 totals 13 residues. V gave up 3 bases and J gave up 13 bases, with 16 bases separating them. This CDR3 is CASSLGDRRAQFF. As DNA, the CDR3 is TGTGCCAGCAGCTTGGGGGATCGGCGAGCACAGTTCTTC.

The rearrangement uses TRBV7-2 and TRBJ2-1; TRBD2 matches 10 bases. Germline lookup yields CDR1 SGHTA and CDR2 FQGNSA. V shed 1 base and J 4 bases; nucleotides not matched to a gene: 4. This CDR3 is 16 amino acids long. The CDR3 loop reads CASSLGAAGGYNEQFF. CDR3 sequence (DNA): TGTGCCAGCAGCTTAGGAGCAGCGGGAGGGTACAATGAGCAGTTCTTC.

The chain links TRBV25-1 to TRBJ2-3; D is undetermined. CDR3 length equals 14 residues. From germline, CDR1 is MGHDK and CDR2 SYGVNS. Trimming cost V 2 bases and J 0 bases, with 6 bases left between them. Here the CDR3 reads CASSEPRSTDTQYF. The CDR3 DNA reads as TGTGCCAGCAGTGAACCCCGGAGCACAGATACGCAGTATTTT.

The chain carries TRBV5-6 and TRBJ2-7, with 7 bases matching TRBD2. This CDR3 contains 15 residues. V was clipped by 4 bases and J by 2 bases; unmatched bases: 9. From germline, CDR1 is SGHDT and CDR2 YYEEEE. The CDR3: CASSLGAGLAYEQYF. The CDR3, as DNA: TGTGCCAGCAGCCTCGGAGCGGGACTCGCCTACGAGCAGTACTTC.